This TCR beta chain was identified during a study of blood T cell repertoires in COVID-19. The method was immunoSEQ multiplex PCR; TCRdb's version includes in-frame clones alone and lacks a portion of them. The data hold some 82,000 clones, with around 80% observed a single time. Germline values: CDR1 MNHNS, CDR2 SASEGT. Unmatched junction bases numbered 9, after V lost 3 bases and J lost 3 bases. The CDR3 totals 16 residues. This sequence was found in an elderly man with active or convalescent COVID-19. V gene TRBV6-1 combines with J gene TRBJ2-5, with TRBD2 matching 8 bases. Sample: peripheral blood. The CDR3: CASSDSASGLKETQYF. As DNA, the CDR3 is TGTGCCAGCAGTGATTCGGCTAGCGGGCTGAAAGAGACCCAGTACTTC.